This TCR beta chain emerged from a study of blood T cells in healthy people across ages. This clonotype was recorded a few times. Using a J-beta primer mix together with a sample-barcoded 5' primer, a second PCR was run for roughly 6 to 11 cycles. MiXCR, applied by TCRdb to the 5' RACE reads, yields one record per CDR3 protein. The sample shows about 1.8 million distinct CDR3 sequences, 40% to 55% of them seen only once. CDR3 size: 18 residues. Germline V CDR1 and CDR2: LGHNA, YNFKEQ. The V gene end was trimmed by 1 base and the J gene end by 0 bases; junction bases not matched to a gene: 8. Sequencing used blood. The gene calls are TRBV4-2 and TRBJ2-1; the match to TRBD2 covers 8 bases. This TCR derives from a woman in her forties in good health. This chain's CDR3 is CASSQVSSGKASYNEQFF. The CDR3 DNA reads as TGTGCCAGCAGCCAAGTTAGTAGCGGGAAAGCCTCCTACAATGAGCAGTTCTTC.